Below, one T cell receptor beta chain is given with its context. Clones were read by immunoSEQ multiplex PCR, and TCRdb kept only the in-frame ones, dropping some. The sample records about 350,000 clones, 85% to 90% being singletons. The sample is drawn from a study of Ad26.COV2.S vaccination and SARS-CoV-2 variants. The treatment is: 15 to 20 received Ad26.COV2.S at low or high dose, single or two shots; several received placebo; per-sample allocation not given. Repertoires come from day 63 after the first vaccine or placebo injection. An Ad26 vector expressing Wuhan-strain SARS-CoV-2 spike constituted the vaccine. The CDR3 sequence is 14 residues long. Germline CDR1 reads SGHRS; CDR2 reads YFSETQ. Trimming left V 4 bases short and J 5 bases short, with 15 bases between.

The genes are TRBV5-1 and TRBJ1-1; perhaps TRBD1 as D (6 bases). This receptor was identified in a person aged 18-65 years who received the Ad26.COV2.S COVID-19 vaccine or a placebo. The starting material was peripheral blood, obtained in a trial of Ad26.COV2.S vaccine versus placebo. The chain's CDR3 is CASSVQGGATEAFF. The CDR3 DNA follows: TGCGCCAGCAGCGTACAGGGTGGTGCGACTGAAGCTTTCTTT.